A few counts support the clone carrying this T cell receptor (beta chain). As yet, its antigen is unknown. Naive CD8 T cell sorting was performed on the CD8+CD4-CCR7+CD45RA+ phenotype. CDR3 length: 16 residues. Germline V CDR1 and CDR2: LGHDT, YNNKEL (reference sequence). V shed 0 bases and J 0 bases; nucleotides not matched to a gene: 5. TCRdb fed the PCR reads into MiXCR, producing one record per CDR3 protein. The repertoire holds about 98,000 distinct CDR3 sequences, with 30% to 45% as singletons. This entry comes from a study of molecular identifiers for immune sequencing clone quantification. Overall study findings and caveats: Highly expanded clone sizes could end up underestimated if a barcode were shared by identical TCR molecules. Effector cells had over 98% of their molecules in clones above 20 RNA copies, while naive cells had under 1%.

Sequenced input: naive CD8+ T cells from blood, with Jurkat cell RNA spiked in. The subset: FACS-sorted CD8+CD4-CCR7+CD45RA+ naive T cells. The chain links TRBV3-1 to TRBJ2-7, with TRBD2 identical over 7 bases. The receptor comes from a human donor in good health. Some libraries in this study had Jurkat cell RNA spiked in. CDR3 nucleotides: TGTGCCAGCAGCCAAGATCGCGAGCGGGGCTCCTACGAGCAGTACTTC. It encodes CASSQDRERGSYEQYF.